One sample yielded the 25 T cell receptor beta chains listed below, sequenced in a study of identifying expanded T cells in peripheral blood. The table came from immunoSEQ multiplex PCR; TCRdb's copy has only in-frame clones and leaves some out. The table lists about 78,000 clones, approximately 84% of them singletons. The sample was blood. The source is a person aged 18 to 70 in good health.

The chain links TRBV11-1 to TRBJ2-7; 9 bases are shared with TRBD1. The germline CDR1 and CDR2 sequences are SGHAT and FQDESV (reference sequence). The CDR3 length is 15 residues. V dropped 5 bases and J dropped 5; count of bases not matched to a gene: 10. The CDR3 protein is CASSPAGTGNHEQYF. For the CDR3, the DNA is TGTGCCAGCAGCCCCGCCGGGACAGGGAACCACGAGCAGTACTTC.

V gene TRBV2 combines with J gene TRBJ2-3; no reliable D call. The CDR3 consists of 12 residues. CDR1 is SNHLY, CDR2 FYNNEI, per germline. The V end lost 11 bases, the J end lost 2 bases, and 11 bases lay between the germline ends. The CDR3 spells CAGMIFTDTQYF. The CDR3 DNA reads TGTGCCGGGATGATCTTCACAGATACGCAGTATTTT.

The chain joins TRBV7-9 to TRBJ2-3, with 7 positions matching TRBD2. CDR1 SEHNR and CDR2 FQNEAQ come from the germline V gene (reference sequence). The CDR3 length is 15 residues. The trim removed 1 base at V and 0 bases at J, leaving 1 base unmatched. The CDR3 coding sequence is TGTGCCAGCAGCTTAGTGCGGGGGAGCACAGATACGCAGTATTTT. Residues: CASSLVRGSTDTQYF.

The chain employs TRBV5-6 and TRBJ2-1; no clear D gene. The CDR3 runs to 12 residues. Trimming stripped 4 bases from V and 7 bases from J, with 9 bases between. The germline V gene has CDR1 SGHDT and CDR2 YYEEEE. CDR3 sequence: CASSPTRNEQFF. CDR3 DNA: TGTGCCAGCAGCCCGACGAGGAATGAGCAGTTCTTC. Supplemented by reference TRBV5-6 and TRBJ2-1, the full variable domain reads DAGVTQSPTHLIKTRGQQVTLRCSPKSGHDTVSWYQQALGQGPQFIFQYYEEEERQRGNFPDRFSGHQFPNYSSELNVNALLLGDSALYLCASSPTRNEQFFGPGTRLTVL.

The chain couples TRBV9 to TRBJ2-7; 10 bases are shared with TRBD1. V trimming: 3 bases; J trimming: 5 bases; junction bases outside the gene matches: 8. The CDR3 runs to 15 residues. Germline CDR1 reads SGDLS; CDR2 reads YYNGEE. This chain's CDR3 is CASSGTAGTGDEQYF. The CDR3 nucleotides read TGTGCCAGCAGCGGGACCGCCGGGACAGGGGACGAGCAGTACTTC. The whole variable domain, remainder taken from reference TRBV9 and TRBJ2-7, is DSGVTQTPKHLITATGQRVTLRCSPRSGDLSVYWYQQSLDQGLQFLIQYYNGEERAKGNILERFSAQQFPDLHSELNLSSLELGDSALYFCASSGTAGTGDEQYFGPGTRLTVT.

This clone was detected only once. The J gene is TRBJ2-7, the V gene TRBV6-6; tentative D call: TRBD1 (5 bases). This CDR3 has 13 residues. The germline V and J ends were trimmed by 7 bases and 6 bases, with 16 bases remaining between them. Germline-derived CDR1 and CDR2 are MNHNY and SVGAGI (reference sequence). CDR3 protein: CASMSGPGREQYF. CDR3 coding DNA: TGTGCCAGCATGTCAGGGCCGGGTCGCGAGCAGTACTTC.

This CDR3 reads CASSIGGADYGYTF. Here the CDR3 DNA reads TGTGCCAGTAGTATAGGTGGAGCGGACTATGGCTACACCTTC. The chain employs TRBV19 and TRBJ1-2; D is ambiguous. The germline V gene has CDR1 LNHDA and CDR2 SQIVND (reference sequence). Trimming took 1 base from V and 3 from J, leaving 9 bases between them. This CDR3 contains 14 residues.

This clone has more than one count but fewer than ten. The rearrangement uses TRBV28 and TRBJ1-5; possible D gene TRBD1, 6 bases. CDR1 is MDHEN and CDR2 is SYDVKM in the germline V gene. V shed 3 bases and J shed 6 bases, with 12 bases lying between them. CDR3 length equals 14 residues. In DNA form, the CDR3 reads TGTGCCAGCAGTTTCTTACAACAGGGTCAGCCCCAGCATTTT. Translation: CASSFLQQGQPQHF.

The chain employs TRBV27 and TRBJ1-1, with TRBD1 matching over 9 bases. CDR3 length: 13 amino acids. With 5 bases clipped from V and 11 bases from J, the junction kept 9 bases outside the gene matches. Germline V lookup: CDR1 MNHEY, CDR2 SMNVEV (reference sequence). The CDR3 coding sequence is TGTGCCAGCAGTCCCGGGACAGGGTTAATGGCTTTCTTT. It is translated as CASSPGTGLMAFF.

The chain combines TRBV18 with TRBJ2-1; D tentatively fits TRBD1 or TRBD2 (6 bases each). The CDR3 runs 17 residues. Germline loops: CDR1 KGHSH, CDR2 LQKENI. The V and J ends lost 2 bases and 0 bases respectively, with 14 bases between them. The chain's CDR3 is CASSPRGGTSSYNEQFF. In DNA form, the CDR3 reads TGTGCCAGCTCACCAAGGGGCGGGACAAGCTCCTACAATGAGCAGTTCTTC. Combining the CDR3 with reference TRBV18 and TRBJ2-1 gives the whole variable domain NAGVMQNPRHLVRRRGQEARLRCSPMKGHSHVYWYRQLPEEGLKFMVYLQKENIIDESGMPKERFSAEFPKEGPSILRIQQVVRGDSAAYFCASSPRGGTSSYNEQFFGPGTRLTVL.

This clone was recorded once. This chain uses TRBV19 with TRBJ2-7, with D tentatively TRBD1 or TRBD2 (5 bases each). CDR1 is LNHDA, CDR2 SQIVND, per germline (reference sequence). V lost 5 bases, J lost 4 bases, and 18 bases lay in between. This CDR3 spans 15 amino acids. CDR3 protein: CASSGRYVGTYEQYF. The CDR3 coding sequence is TGTGCCAGTAGTGGAAGGTACGTCGGGACGTACGAGCAGTACTTC.

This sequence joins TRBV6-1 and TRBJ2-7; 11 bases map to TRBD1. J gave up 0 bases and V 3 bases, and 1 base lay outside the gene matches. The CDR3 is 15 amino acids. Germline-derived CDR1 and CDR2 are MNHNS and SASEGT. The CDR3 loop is CASSDGQGASYEQYF. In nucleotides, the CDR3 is TGTGCCAGCAGTGACGGACAGGGGGCCTCCTACGAGCAGTACTTC.

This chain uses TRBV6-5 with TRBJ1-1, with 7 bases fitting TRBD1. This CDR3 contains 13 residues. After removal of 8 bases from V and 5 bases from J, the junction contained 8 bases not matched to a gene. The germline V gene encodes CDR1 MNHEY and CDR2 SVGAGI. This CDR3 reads CASETGFGTEAFF. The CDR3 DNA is TGTGCCAGCGAGACAGGGTTTGGTACTGAAGCTTTCTTT.

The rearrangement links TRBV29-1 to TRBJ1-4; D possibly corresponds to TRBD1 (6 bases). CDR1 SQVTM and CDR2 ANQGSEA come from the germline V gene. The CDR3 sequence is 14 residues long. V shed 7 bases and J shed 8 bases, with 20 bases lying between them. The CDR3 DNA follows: TGCAGCGCCGATCTACAGGGAGACTCGGAAAAACTGTTTTTT. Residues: CSADLQGDSEKLFF. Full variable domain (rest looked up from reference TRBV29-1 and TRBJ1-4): SAVISQKPSRDICQRGTSLTIQCQVDSQVTMMFWYRQQPGQSLTLIATANQGSEATYESGFVIDKFPISRPNLTFSTLTVSNMSPEDSSIYLCSADLQGDSEKLFFGSGTQLSVL.

CDR3 bases: TGTGCCAGTAGTATCGGGACTAACTCCTACGAGCAGTACTTC. Its protein product is CASSIGTNSYEQYF. This chain connects TRBV19 to TRBJ2-7; 7 nucleotides match TRBD2. With 3 bases clipped from V and 0 bases from J, the junction kept 2 bases outside the gene matches. The CDR3 is 14 amino acids. Germline V lookup: CDR1 LNHDA, CDR2 SQIVND (reference sequence).

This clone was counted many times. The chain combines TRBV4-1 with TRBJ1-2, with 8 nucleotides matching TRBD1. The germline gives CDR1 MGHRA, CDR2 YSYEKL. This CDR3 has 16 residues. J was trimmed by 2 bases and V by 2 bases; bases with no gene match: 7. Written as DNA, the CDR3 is TGCGCCAGCAGCCAATCAGGGGGCCGGAGGAACTATGGCTACACCTTC. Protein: CASSQSGGRRNYGYTF.

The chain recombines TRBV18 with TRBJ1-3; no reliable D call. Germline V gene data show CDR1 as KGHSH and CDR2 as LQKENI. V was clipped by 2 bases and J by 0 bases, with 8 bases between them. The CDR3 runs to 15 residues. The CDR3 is CASSPGENSGNTIYF. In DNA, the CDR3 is TGTGCCAGCTCACCAGGAGAAAACTCTGGAAACACCATATATTTT.

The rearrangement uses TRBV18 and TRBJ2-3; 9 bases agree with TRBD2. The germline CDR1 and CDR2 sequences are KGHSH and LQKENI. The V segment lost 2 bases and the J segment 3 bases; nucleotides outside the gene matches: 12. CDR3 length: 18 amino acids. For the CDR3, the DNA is TGTGCCAGCTCACCATACTCCGTCGCGGGAGGGGCGACAGATACGCAGTATTTT. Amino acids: CASSPYSVAGGATDTQYF.

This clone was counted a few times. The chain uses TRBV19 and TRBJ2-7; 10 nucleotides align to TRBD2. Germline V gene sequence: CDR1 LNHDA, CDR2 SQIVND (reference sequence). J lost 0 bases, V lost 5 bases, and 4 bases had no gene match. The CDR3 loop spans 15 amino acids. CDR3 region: CASSAGTSASYEQYF. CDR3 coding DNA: TGTGCCAGTAGTGCTGGGACTAGCGCCTCCTACGAGCAGTACTTC.

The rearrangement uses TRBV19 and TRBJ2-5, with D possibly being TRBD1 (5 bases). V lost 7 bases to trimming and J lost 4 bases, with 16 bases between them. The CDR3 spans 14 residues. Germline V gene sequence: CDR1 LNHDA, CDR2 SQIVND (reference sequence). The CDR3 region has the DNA TGTGCCAGTAAGCGCAACCCACAGGCAGAGACCCAGTACTTC. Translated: CASKRNPQAETQYF.

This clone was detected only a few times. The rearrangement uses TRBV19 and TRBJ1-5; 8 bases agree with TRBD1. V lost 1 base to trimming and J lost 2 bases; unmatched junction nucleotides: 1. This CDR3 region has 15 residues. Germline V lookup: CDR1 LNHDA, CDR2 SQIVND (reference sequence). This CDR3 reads CASSIAGQGNQPQHF. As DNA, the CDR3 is TGTGCCAGTAGTATAGCGGGACAGGGCAATCAGCCCCAGCATTTT.

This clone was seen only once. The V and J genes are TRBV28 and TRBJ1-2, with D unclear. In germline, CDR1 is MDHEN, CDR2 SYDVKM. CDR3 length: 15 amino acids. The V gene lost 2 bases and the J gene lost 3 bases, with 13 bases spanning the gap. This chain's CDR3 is CASSLSRGTDYGYTF. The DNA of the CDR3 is TGTGCCAGCAGTTTAAGTCGGGGTACCGACTATGGCTACACCTTC.

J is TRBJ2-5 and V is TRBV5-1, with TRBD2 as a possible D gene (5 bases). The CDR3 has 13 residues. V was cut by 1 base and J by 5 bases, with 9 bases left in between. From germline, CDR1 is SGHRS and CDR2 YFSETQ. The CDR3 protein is CASSLPSGETQYF. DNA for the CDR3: TGCGCCAGCAGCTTGCCCTCGGGGGAGACCCAGTACTTC.

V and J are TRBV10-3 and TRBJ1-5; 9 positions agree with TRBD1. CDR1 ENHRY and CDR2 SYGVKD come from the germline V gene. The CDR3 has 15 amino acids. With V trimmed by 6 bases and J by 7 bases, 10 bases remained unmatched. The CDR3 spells CAISPGQGLYQPQHF. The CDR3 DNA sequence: TGTGCCATCAGCCCGGGACAGGGATTATACCAGCCCCAGCATTTT.

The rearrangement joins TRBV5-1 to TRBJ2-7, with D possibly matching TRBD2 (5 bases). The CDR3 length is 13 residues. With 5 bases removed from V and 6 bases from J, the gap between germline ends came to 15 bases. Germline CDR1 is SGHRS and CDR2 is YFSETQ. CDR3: CASSGGAAGEQYF. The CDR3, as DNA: TGCGCCAGCAGTGGCGGAGCCGCGGGCGAGCAGTACTTC.